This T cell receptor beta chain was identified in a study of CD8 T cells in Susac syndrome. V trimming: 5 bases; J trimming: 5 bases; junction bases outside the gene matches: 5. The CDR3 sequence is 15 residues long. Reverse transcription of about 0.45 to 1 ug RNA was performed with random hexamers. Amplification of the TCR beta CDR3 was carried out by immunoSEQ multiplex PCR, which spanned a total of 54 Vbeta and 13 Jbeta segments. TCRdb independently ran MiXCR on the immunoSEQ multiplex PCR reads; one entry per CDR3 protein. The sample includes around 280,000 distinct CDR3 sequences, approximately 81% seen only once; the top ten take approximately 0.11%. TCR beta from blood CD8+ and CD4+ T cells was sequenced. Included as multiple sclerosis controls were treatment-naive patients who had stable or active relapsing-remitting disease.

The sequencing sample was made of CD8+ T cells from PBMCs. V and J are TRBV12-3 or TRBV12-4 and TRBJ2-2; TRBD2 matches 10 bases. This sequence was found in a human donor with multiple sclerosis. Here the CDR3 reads CASSVSGRATGELFF. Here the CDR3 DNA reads TGTGCCAGCAGTGTAAGCGGGAGGGCTACCGGGGAGCTGTTTTTT.